Sequencing of this TCR beta chain was carried out in a study of OX40 agonist ivuxolimab in advanced cancers. Autoimmune disease history or systemic immunosuppression led to patients being barred. The germline gives CDR1 MNHEY, CDR2 SMNVEV (reference sequence). V shed 5 bases and J shed 3 bases, with 13 bases lying between them. The CDR3 consists of 14 residues. Sequencing was performed with immunoSEQ multiplex PCR; in TCRdb, only in-frame clones are kept and a portion is missing. Counted here are over 20,000 clones, around nine tenths occurring once; the ten biggest clones make up approximately 23%. Study-wide results and limits: Nonresponders included some who also had low normalized T-cell clonal expansion.

Concerning this clone itself: The antigen is undetermined.

The source material was CD4+ or CD8+ T cells sorted from blood, sampled in a trial of the OX40 agonist ivuxolimab. The clonotype was recovered from an adult with an advanced solid tumor such as melanoma, head and neck, liver or kidney cancer. The chain joins TRBV27 to TRBJ1-2, with D tentatively TRBD1 (5 bases). CDR3 bases: TGTGCCAGCAGTCCATCTTGGGGCCACTATGGCTACACCTTC. Its translation is CASSPSWGHYGYTF.